This is a list of T cell receptor beta chains from one sample in a study of cytomegalovirus exposure and HLA in healthy donors. TCRdb's table, derived via immunoSEQ multiplex PCR, lists solely in-frame clones and lacks some. This sample has roughly 330,000 clones, with about 85% found just once. Sequences were obtained from PBMCs. The receptors here all came from a woman aged 25-40 years in good health and CMV-seropositive. Both conserved end residues are part of each CDR3. A D gene is named only where the DNA matches it firmly. Clone sizes are given selectively: once, few, many, or a class where the clone is expanded.

V gene	CDR3 length	clone size	J gene	D gene	CDR3 DNA	CDR3 protein
TRBV28	14	NA	TRBJ2-7	NA	TGTGCCAGCACCCGGTTCGGCGGAACCTACGAGCAGTACTTC	CASTRFGGTYEQYF
TRBV9	14	NA	TRBJ1-1	TRBD1	TGTGCCAGCAGCGAGCGACAGGGGAACACTGAAGCTTTCTTT	CASSERQGNTEAFF
TRBV19	13	NA	TRBJ2-7	NA	TGTGCCAGTAGTATAAGGACCCAGGGTGAGCAGTACTTC	CASSIRTQGEQYF
TRBV7-6	17	NA	TRBJ2-1	TRBD2	TGTGCCAGCAGCCGATGGGGACTAGCACAATCCTACAATGAGCAGTTCTTC	CASSRWGLAQSYNEQFF
TRBV19	13	NA	TRBJ2-7	NA	TGTGCCAGTAGTATGGGGGTGTCCTACGAGCAGTACTTC	CASSMGVSYEQYF
TRBV29-1	13	NA	TRBJ2-2	TRBD1	TGCAGCGCCGGGACAGGGGATCCGGGGGAGCTGTTTTTT	CSAGTGDPGELFF
TRBV6-5	14	NA	TRBJ1-1	NA	TGTGCCAGCAGTTACGAGGGGTTGAACACTGAAGCTTTCTTT	CASSYEGLNTEAFF
TRBV5-6	14	NA	TRBJ1-4	NA	TGTGCCAGCAGCTTGGCCGACGTTAACGAAAAACTGTTTTTT	CASSLADVNEKLFF
TRBV2	16	NA	TRBJ1-2	NA	TGTGCCAGCAGTGGCTACCGGGACTGGCAGGGATATGGCTACACCTTC	CASSGYRDWQGYGYTF
TRBV30	12	NA	TRBJ1-1	NA	TGTGCCTGCGGTGGAGATAACACTGAAGCTTTCTTT	CACGGDNTEAFF
TRBV10-3	12	NA	TRBJ2-7	NA	TGTGCCGTTGGGGGGACCCACTACGAGCAGTACTTC	CAVGGTHYEQYF
TRBV5-1	14	NA	TRBJ2-7	TRBD1	TGCGCCAGCAGCAGGACAGGGAGCTCCTACGAGCAGTACTTC	CASSRTGSSYEQYF
TRBV28	15	NA	TRBJ2-7	NA	TGTGCCAGCAGTTTAGCTGGGGCCCACCCCTACGAGCAGTACTTC	CASSLAGAHPYEQYF
TRBV15	16	NA	TRBJ1-4	NA	TGTGCCACCAGCAGAGATCGCCTCAGGGGAGAAGAAAAACTGTTTTTT	CATSRDRLRGEEKLFF
TRBV5-4	15	many	TRBJ1-2	TRBD1	TGTGCCAGCAGCACCCGGGACAGGCTTAACTATGGCTACACCTTC	CASSTRDRLNYGYTF
TRBV7-7	13	NA	TRBJ2-7	NA	TGTGCCAGCAGCTTAGGAGACAGAGGGGAGCAGTACTTC	CASSLGDRGEQYF
TRBV27	14	NA	TRBJ2-5	TRBD1	TGTGCCAGCAGGACCGGGACAGAGCAAGAGACCCAGTACTTC	CASRTGTEQETQYF